This record covers a single T cell receptor beta chain. Its matching antigen is unknown. A much larger clone is a single base away; this may be a read error. Amplifying TCR beta CDR3 involved multiplex PCR carried out with 32 V and 13 J primers. TCRdb reprocessed the multiplex PCR reads with MiXCR, giving one entry per CDR3 protein. The profile shows 20,000 or so distinct CDR3 sequences, 25% to 30% of them singletons. This sample stems from a study of immune heterogeneity within non-small cell lung tumors. Study-level background: The tumor set comprised a handful of squamous cell carcinomas and roughly 11 non-squamous carcinomas (plus 1 not otherwise specified).

Study outcomes and limitations: For local T-cell clonality, the correlation with local tumor mutational burden was moderate but significant (R around 0.34). Different tumor locations in one patient shared dominant CDR3 beta clonotypes yet harbored unique high-frequency clones.

Deletions cut 6 bases from V and 7 bases from J, with 15 bases between. This CDR3 has 14 residues. Germline CDR1 MNHNS, CDR2 SASEGT. The starting template was genomic DNA from bulk tumor, approximately 600 ng per sample. Surgery yielded several widely spaced biopsies per primary tumor. With untreated, newly diagnosed non-small cell lung cancer, the patients went on to undergo curative surgery. Donors were newly diagnosed non-small cell lung cancer patients having surgery with curative intent. The sample was lung tumor tissue. The chain employs TRBV6-1 and TRBJ1-4; a weak D match, TRBD1 (6 bases). This receptor was obtained from a man aged 35 to 55 with non-small cell lung cancer. CDR3 sequence reads: CASRAGVGTEKLFF. Here the CDR3 DNA reads TGTGCCAGCAGGGCAGGGGTGGGGACTGAAAAACTGTTTTTT.